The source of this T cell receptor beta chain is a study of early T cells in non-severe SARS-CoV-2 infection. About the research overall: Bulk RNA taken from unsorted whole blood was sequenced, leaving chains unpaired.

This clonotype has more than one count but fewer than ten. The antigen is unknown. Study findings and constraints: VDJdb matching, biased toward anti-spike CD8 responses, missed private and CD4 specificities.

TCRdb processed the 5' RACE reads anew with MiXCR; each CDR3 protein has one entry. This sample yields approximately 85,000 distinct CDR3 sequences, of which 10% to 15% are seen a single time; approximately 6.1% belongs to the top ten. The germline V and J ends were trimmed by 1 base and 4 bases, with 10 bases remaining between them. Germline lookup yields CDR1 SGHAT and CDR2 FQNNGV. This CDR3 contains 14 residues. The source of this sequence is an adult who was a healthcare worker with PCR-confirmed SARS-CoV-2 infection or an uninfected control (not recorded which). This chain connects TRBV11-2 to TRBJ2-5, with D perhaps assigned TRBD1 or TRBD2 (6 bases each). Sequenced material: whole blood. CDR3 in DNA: TGTGCCAGCAGCTTAGTACGGGGGCGAGAGACCCAGTACTTC. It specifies CASSLVRGRETQYF. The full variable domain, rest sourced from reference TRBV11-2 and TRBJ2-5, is EAGVAQSPRYKIIEKRQSVAFWCNPISGHATLYWYQQILGQGPKLLIQFQNNGVVDDSQLPKDRFSAERLKGVDSTLKIQPAKLEDSAVYLCASSLVRGRETQYFGPGTRLLVL.